Included here is one T cell receptor (beta chain) sequence, with context. Germline CDR1 and CDR2: SQVTM and ANQGSEA. CDR3 size: 14 residues. Trimming cost V 7 bases and J 5 bases; bases outside gene matches: 11. Sequencing used immunoSEQ multiplex PCR; TCRdb keeps in-frame clones, though not all of them. The repertoire has a few hundred thousand clones, around nine tenths of them found once; the top ten carry 1%. The sample is drawn from a study of blood T cell repertoires in COVID-19. Study at large: COVID-19 samples collected from the United States, Italy and Spain covered acute and convalescent phases.

The chain recombines TRBV29-1 with TRBJ1-1; 9 bases are shared with TRBD1. Sequencing was carried out using peripheral blood. The receptor's source is a man between 45 and 60 years old with active or convalescent COVID-19. In nucleotides, the CDR3 is TGCAGCGCTTACCACAGGGGGCGCGAAACTGAAGCTTTCTTT. This translates into CSAYHRGRETEAFF.